One and the same sample provided the 21 T cell receptor beta chains below, sequenced in a study of CD8+ T cells in alopecia areata. RNA, once extracted, was reverse transcribed into cDNA for use as the sequencing template. Only in-frame clones appear in the TCRdb table, and some are missing; sequencing was by immunoSEQ multiplex PCR. The sample has 200,000 to 250,000 clones, less than 65% seen once. The treatment: oral pan-JAK inhibitor, 5-10 mg twice daily. The sequencing used CD4+ T cells sorted from blood, collected at week 4, from a patient treated with tofacitinib. The receptor source for this set is a human donor with alopecia areata.

This chain joins TRBV27 and TRBJ2-5, with unresolved D. Germline-derived CDR1 and CDR2 are MNHEY and SMNVEV (reference sequence). The length of the CDR3 is 13 residues. Trimming took 3 bases from V and 5 from J, leaving 10 bases between them. The CDR3 loop reads CASSLATRETQYF. The CDR3 DNA sequence: TGTGCCAGCAGTTTGGCGACCAGGGAGACCCAGTACTTC.

The chain has TRBV29-1 and TRBJ1-5; TRBD1 agrees at 7 bases. The CDR3 is 12 amino acids. Germline loops: CDR1 SQVTM, CDR2 ANQGSEA. Losses at the gene ends were 6 bases for V and 4 bases for J; bases not matched to a gene: 3. Here the CDR3 reads CSVRDRNQPQHF. The CDR3 coding sequence is TGCAGCGTACGGGACAGAAATCAGCCCCAGCATTTT.

The chain couples TRBV5-6 to TRBJ1-6, with TRBD1 identical over 9 bases. The V segment lost 7 bases and the J segment 13 bases; nucleotides outside the gene matches: 9. The CDR3 length is 13 residues. The germline V gene encodes CDR1 SGHDT and CDR2 YYEEEE. CDR3 bases: TGTGCCAGCGGGCGACAGGGGGTTCAGCCCCTCCACTTT. Its protein product is CASGRQGVQPLHF.

CDR3 region: CSARGGNTGELFF. The DNA of the CDR3 is TGCAGCGCCCGGGGGGGGAACACCGGGGAGCTGTTTTTT. V and J are TRBV29-1 and TRBJ2-2, with TRBD2 matching 8 bases. Germline CDR1 and CDR2: SQVTM and ANQGSEA. Trimming removed 7 bases from V and 1 base from J; junction bases left unmatched: 2. This CDR3 region has 13 residues.

This clone showed up many times. The chain couples TRBV4-2 to TRBJ1-2; possibly TRBD1 for D (5 bases). Germline CDR1 LGHNA, CDR2 YNFKEQ. The CDR3 length is 15 residues. V dropped 1 base and J dropped 2 bases, with 11 bases sitting between them. The CDR3 is CASSQAEGQNYGYTF. The CDR3 DNA reads as TGTGCCAGCAGCCAAGCGGAAGGACAAAACTATGGCTACACCTTC.

CDR3 DNA: TGTGCCAGCAGCTCCTGGGGACCTCGGCAGTACTTC. It translates to CASSSWGPRQYF. V and J are TRBV7-2 and TRBJ2-7; D may be TRBD1 or TRBD2 (5 bases each). The germline V gene encodes CDR1 SGHTA and CDR2 FQGNSA. V gave up 4 bases and J gave up 9 bases, with 13 bases separating them. CDR3 length: 12 residues.

V usage is TRBV6-1 and J usage is TRBJ2-1; D not certain. The CDR3 consists of 15 residues. CDR1 and CDR2 (germline): MNHNS, SASEGT. Trimming cost V 4 bases and J 5 bases, with 15 bases left between them. CDR3 bases: TGTGCCAGCAGTGTGCACACGATGCCCGACAATGAGCAGTTCTTC. Protein sequence: CASSVHTMPDNEQFF.

This clone occurred a few times. The V gene is TRBV29-1, the J gene TRBJ1-1, with 7 bases identical to TRBD1. Germline-derived CDR1 and CDR2 are SQVTM and ANQGSEA. V lost 6 bases and J lost 3; bases outside the gene matches: 7. The CDR3 length is 13 residues. This chain's CDR3 is CSVSTGRHTEAFF. In DNA form, the CDR3 reads TGCAGCGTGTCGACAGGGAGGCACACTGAAGCTTTCTTT.

This rearrangement joins TRBV29-1 to TRBJ1-2; D unresolved. CDR3 length equals 12 residues. Trimming removed 6 bases at V and 0 bases at J, with 8 bases between. Germline V gene lookup returns CDR1 SQVTM and CDR2 ANQGSEA. The CDR3 DNA reads as TGCAGCGTCTCGAACCCTAACTATGGCTACACCTTC. Amino acid sequence: CSVSNPNYGYTF.

The chain couples TRBV7-2 to TRBJ1-6, with TRBD1 matching 7 bases. The J segment lost 6 bases and the V segment lost 3 bases, leaving 5 bases of the junction unmatched. The CDR3 has 15 residues. Germline V lookup: CDR1 SGHTA, CDR2 FQGNSA. The chain's CDR3 is CASSFRGDSNSPLHF. CDR3 in DNA: TGTGCCAGCAGCTTTAGGGGGGACAGTAATTCACCCCTCCACTTT.

This clone has just a few counts. This sequence joins TRBV19 and TRBJ1-1; D is unclear. The ends were cut back, 6 bases at V and 5 bases at J, with 13 bases in the middle. The germline V gene encodes CDR1 LNHDA and CDR2 SQIVND (reference sequence). This CDR3 contains 13 residues. The CDR3 sequence: CASSPSFRTEAFF. DNA of the CDR3: TGTGCCAGTAGCCCATCTTTCAGGACTGAAGCTTTCTTT.

CDR3 loop: CASSSWTGASEKLFF. DNA for the CDR3: TGTGCCAGCAGCTCATGGACAGGAGCTTCAGAAAAACTGTTTTTT. V gene TRBV7-2 combines with J gene TRBJ1-4; 7 bases are shared with TRBD1. The ends lost 4 bases at V and 8 bases at J; junction bases unmatched: 10. Germline V gene lookup returns CDR1 SGHTA and CDR2 FQGNSA. The CDR3 spans 15 residues.

This clone has only a few counts. V gene TRBV7-9 combines with J gene TRBJ1-2; 7 bases align to TRBD1. The germline gives CDR1 SEHNR, CDR2 FQNEAQ (reference sequence). This CDR3 has 12 amino acids. V was pared by 5 bases and J by 4 bases, with 1 base of the junction left unmatched. The chain's CDR3 is CASSRDSYGYTF. The CDR3 nucleotides are TGTGCCAGCAGCCGGGACAGCTATGGCTACACCTTC.

The genes are TRBV5-6 and TRBJ2-5; D is unclear. V lost 2 bases and J 7 bases, leaving 15 bases between the germline ends. The CDR3 loop spans 14 amino acids. Per germline, CDR1 SGHDT and CDR2 YYEEEE. CDR3 nucleotide sequence: TGTGCCAGCAGCTTTGGTCGACCCCCGGGGACCCAGTACTTC. This codes for CASSFGRPPGTQYF. The full variable domain, with the rest looked up from reference TRBV5-6 and TRBJ2-5, is DAGVTQSPTHLIKTRGQQVTLRCSPKSGHDTVSWYQQALGQGPQFIFQYYEEEERQRGNFPDRFSGHQFPNYSSELNVNALLLGDSALYLCASSFGRPPGTQYFGPGTRLLVL.

V usage is TRBV9 and J usage is TRBJ1-1; D remains ambiguous. V lost 5 bases and J lost 7, with 15 bases in between. Germline V gives CDR1 SGDLS, CDR2 YYNGEE. CDR3 length: 13 amino acids. CDR3 amino acids: CASSPNWADEAFF. The DNA of the CDR3 is TGTGCCAGCAGTCCTAATTGGGCGGATGAAGCTTTCTTT. Looking up the rest from reference TRBV9 and TRBJ1-1 gives the full variable domain: DSGVTQTPKHLITATGQRVTLRCSPRSGDLSVYWYQQSLDQGLQFLIQYYNGEERAKGNILERFSAQQFPDLHSELNLSSLELGDSALYFCASSPNWADEAFFGQGTRLTVV.

The chain links TRBV5-1 to TRBJ1-1; unclear D gene. The CDR3 contains 15 residues. Trimming stripped 0 bases from V and 6 bases from J, with 15 bases between. Germline CDR1 and CDR2: SGHRS and YFSETQ. The CDR3 here is CASSLGSSGWAEAFF. CDR3 DNA: TGCGCCAGCAGCTTGGGGTCCTCTGGGTGGGCTGAAGCTTTCTTT.

This sequence joins TRBV6-1 and TRBJ2-6; 8 bases align to TRBD1. CDR1 and CDR2 from the germline V gene are MNHNS and SASEGT. V was pared by 5 bases and J by 4 bases, with 4 bases of the junction left unmatched. This CDR3 has 15 amino acids. CDR3 coding DNA: TGTGCCAGCAGTATCAGGGGGCTCGGGGCCAACGTCCTGACTTTC. Its protein is CASSIRGLGANVLTF.

This clone has only a few counts. This chain links TRBV18 with TRBJ1-2, with D tentatively TRBD1 (5 bases). There are 13 residues in the CDR3. Trimming pared 5 bases from V and 7 bases from J, leaving 14 bases between. Per germline, CDR1 KGHSH and CDR2 LQKENI. CDR3 nucleotides: TGTGCCAGCTCATCCGACGGGGCCGGTGGCTACACCTTC. Amino acids: CASSSDGAGGYTF.

This clone appeared once. This chain connects TRBV5-1 to TRBJ2-1, with TRBD1 matching over 10 bases. The V gene end was trimmed by 4 bases and the J gene end by 9 bases; junction bases not matched to a gene: 16. Germline loops: CDR1 SGHRS, CDR2 YFSETQ. The CDR3 has 17 residues. The CDR3 region is CASSPDPGQGLRSEQFF. The CDR3 DNA follows: TGCGCCAGCAGCCCGGATCCGGGACAGGGGTTAAGAAGTGAGCAGTTCTTC.

The chain links TRBV7-9 to TRBJ1-1; D gene uncertain. The germline gives CDR1 SEHNR, CDR2 FQNEAQ (reference sequence). The V gene lost 2 bases and the J gene lost 1 base, with 5 bases spanning the gap. This CDR3 is 13 amino acids long. CDR3 DNA sequence: TGTGCCAGCAGCTTAAGGAAGAACACTGAAGCTTTCTTT. It is translated as CASSLRKNTEAFF.

The J gene is TRBJ2-2, the V gene TRBV4-2, with D perhaps TRBD1 or TRBD2 (5 bases each). Trimming took 0 bases from V and 2 from J, leaving 10 bases between them. This CDR3 comprises 16 residues. The germline gives CDR1 LGHNA, CDR2 YNFKEQ. The CDR3 DNA sequence: TGTGCCAGCAGCCAAGATTCGGGACGAAACACCGGGGAGCTGTTTTTT. This encodes CASSQDSGRNTGELFF.